A single count supports the clone carrying this T cell receptor beta chain. Original processing methods: Reference gene primers were amplified, and this amplification served to estimate nucleated cell counts. Sequencing used immunoSEQ multiplex PCR; TCRdb keeps in-frame clones, though not all of them. That table is the source of V, J and clone size, and D and trimming were worked out from the DNA. The table has some 120,000 clones, around nine tenths seen once. This entry comes from a study of blood T cell repertoires in COVID-19. At the level of the study: Samples taken during acute and convalescent COVID-19 were collected in the United States, Italy and Spain. Nucleic acid was either cDNA or gDNA, and it came from T cells, B-cell-depleted T cells, or PBMCs.

The CDR3 runs 17 residues. CDR1 and CDR2 (germline): LGHNA, YSLEER. V was clipped by 1 base and J by 4 bases, with 19 bases between them. The chain is built from TRBV4-3 and TRBJ1-2, with D uncertain. The origin of this receptor is a woman between 45 and 60 years old with acute or convalescent COVID-19. The sample comprised peripheral blood. The CDR3: CASSQVSSLGGFYGYTF. CDR3 nucleotide sequence: TGCGCCAGCAGCCAAGTTTCCTCGCTTGGAGGGTTCTATGGCTACACCTTC.